A selection of T cell receptor beta chains follows, all from one sample in a study of shared clonotypes between healthy human individuals. Profiled with immunoSEQ multiplex PCR; TCRdb holds only in-frame clones, not every one. The sample includes over 2,000,000 clones, about 93% of them seen just once. The sequenced material came from naive CD8+ T cells from PBMCs. All receptors come from a man in his late teens or twenties in good health. Some clones in this sample may be carry-over from other donors' samples. Both conserved end residues are part of each CDR3. Each record gives: D gene, clone size, J gene, V gene, CDR3 protein, CDR3 DNA. The D gene is left open where the match is weak. The size field is filled for only some rows; it gives once, few, many or a size class.

>NA|NA|TRBJ2-7|TRBV9
CASSSPEGGVDEQYF
TGTGCCAGCAGCTCCCCCGAGGGGGGAGTGGACGAGCAGTACTTC
>TRBD2|NA|TRBJ2-1|TRBV19
CASSWAREGLNEQFF
TGTGCCAGTAGTTGGGCCCGGGAGGGCCTCAATGAGCAGTTCTTC
>TRBD1|NA|TRBJ1-2|TRBV28
CASGGQANFYGYTF
TGTGCCAGCGGAGGACAGGCCAACTTCTATGGCTACACCTTC
>TRBD2|NA|TRBJ2-1|TRBV13
CASSPLGDPSAGGRVNEQFF
TGTGCCAGCAGCCCACTCGGGGACCCATCAGCGGGAGGGAGGGTCAATGAGCAGTTCTTC
>NA|once|TRBJ2-3|TRBV28
CASIIGGGTEKYF
TGTGCCAGCATAATCGGTGGGGGGACGGAAAAGTATTTT
>NA|NA|TRBJ1-3|TRBV2
CASSMTGTAVYTIYF
TGTGCCAGCAGTATGACAGGAACCGCCGTATACACCATATATTTT
>NA|NA|TRBJ2-1|TRBV20-1
CSASAREQFF
TGCAGTGCTTCGGCCCGGGAGCAGTTCTTC
>NA|NA|TRBJ2-7|TRBV4-1
CASSHQGLSSYEQYF
TGCGCCAGCAGCCATCAAGGACTGAGCTCCTACGAGCAGTACTTC
>TRBD1|NA|TRBJ1-1|TRBV27
CASSFQGQGATEAFF
TGTGCCAGCAGTTTCCAGGGACAGGGCGCGACTGAAGCTTTCTTT
>NA|NA|TRBJ2-2|TRBV7-8
CASSLRGSNTGELFF
TGTGCCAGCAGCCTCCGGGGCAGTAACACCGGGGAGCTGTTTTTT
>TRBD2|NA|TRBJ2-3|TRBV19
CATNGASGSTDTQYF
TGTGCTACTAATGGGGCTAGCGGGAGCACAGATACGCAGTATTTT
>NA|NA|TRBJ1-2|TRBV6-5
CASSYSLDSYGYTF
TGTGCCAGCAGTTACTCCTTGGACAGCTATGGCTACACCTTC
>TRBD2|NA|TRBJ2-5|TRBV5-1
CASSKREGPETQYF
TGCGCCAGCAGTAAGCGGGAGGGCCCCGAGACCCAGTACTTC
>TRBD1|NA|TRBJ1-1|TRBV27
CASRDRGLAEAFF
TGTGCCAGCAGGGACAGGGGGCTAGCCGAAGCTTTCTTT
>NA|NA|TRBJ2-5|TRBV4-2
CASSHLRDQETQYF
TGTGCCAGCAGCCATTTAAGGGACCAAGAGACCCAGTACTTC